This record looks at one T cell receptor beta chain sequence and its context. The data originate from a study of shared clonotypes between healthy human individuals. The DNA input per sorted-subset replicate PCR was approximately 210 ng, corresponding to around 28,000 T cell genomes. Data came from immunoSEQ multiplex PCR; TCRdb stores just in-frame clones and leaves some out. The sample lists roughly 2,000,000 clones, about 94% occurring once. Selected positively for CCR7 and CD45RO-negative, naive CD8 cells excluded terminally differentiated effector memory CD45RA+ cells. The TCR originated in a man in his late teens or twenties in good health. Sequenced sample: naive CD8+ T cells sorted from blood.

The CDR3 region has the DNA TGTGCCTGGGTACCCGGAGCGGGGGCGGATACGCAGTATTTT. Protein sequence: CAWVPGAGADTQYF. V and J are TRBV30 and TRBJ2-3, with 8 bases matching TRBD2. The trim removed 5 bases at V and 6 bases at J, leaving 10 bases unmatched. Germline CDR1 and CDR2: GTSNPN and SVGIG (reference sequence). This CDR3 region has 14 residues.